These 8 T cell receptor beta chains were all obtained from the same sample, sequenced in a study of shared clonotypes between healthy human individuals (dated by TCRdb to the early 2020s). The method behind the library was the immunoSEQ multiplex PCR assay. TCRdb mirrors the immuneACCESS table, restricted to in-frame sequences. Some clones are absent from its copies; in checked studies, under half trace to an unresolved V gene, and the reason for the others is unknown. The sample has about 560,000 clones on record, roughly 79% of them singletons. Together, the top ten hold around 12% of the sample. Sequencing was performed on PBMCs. The receptors were sampled from a woman aged 40-49 years in good health. Some clones in this sample may be carry-over from other donors' samples.

The V gene is TRBV18, the J gene TRBJ2-3, with D perhaps matching TRBD2 (5 bases). Looked up from germline, CDR1 is KGHSH and CDR2 is LQKENI. The CDR3 loop spans 18 amino acids. V lost 5 bases and J 4 bases, leaving 25 bases between the germline ends. CDR3 in amino acids: CASSFLESGSDGADTQYF. CDR3 bases: TGTGCCAGCTCATTCCTGGAGTCGGGGAGCGATGGGGCAGATACGCAGTATTTT.

Concerning this clone itself: With a far larger clone one base away, a read error is the likely cause. The chain has TRBV9 and TRBJ2-7; 11 positions agree with TRBD2. J gave up 6 bases and V 4 bases, and 6 bases lay outside the gene matches. Germline V lookup: CDR1 SGDLS, CDR2 YYNGEE. The CDR3 is 14 residues long. This CDR3 is CASSIGTSGAEQYF. The CDR3 DNA sequence: TGTGCCAGCAGCATAGGGACTAGCGGAGCCGAGCAGTACTTC.

The J gene is TRBJ2-7, the V gene TRBV5-1; 8 nucleotides match TRBD1. The germline CDR1 and CDR2 sequences are SGHRS and YFSETQ. V shed 4 bases, J shed 7 bases, and the junction held 4 bases outside the gene matches. This CDR3 region has 12 residues. The CDR3 DNA sequence: TGCGCCAGCAGCGACAACAGGGGGGAGCAGTACTTC. Its protein is CASSDNRGEQYF. Full variable domain (remainder filled in from reference TRBV5-1 and TRBJ2-7): KAGVTQTPRYLIKTRGQQVTLSCSPISGHRSVSWYQQTPGQGLQFLFEYFSETQRNKGNFPGRFSGRQFSNSRSEMNVSTLELGDSALYLCASSDNRGEQYFGPGTRLTVT.

This rearrangement joins TRBV6-5 to TRBJ1-4; D not certain. With 5 bases removed from V and 7 bases from J, the gap between germline ends came to 11 bases. The germline CDR1 and CDR2 sequences are MNHEY and SVGAGI. The length of the CDR3 is 13 residues. The CDR3 loop is CASSDGSGEKLFF. The CDR3 DNA reads TGTGCCAGCAGTGACGGCAGCGGTGAAAAACTGTTTTTT.

This chain links TRBV30 with TRBJ2-7; TRBD1 agrees at 8 bases. The CDR3 totals 12 residues. V shed 7 bases and J 3 bases; nucleotides not matched to a gene: 5. Germline values: CDR1 GTSNPN, CDR2 SVGIG (reference sequence). CDR3 DNA: TGTGCCTCGGGACAGGATTTCTACGAGCAGTACTTC. This gives the protein CASGQDFYEQYF.

The count of this clone is one. The CDR3: CASSFDAGSTEAFF. CDR3 coding DNA: TGTGCCAGCAGTTTTGATGCAGGGTCCACTGAAGCTTTCTTT. The J gene is TRBJ1-1, the V gene TRBV28, with D possibly matching TRBD1 (5 bases). This CDR3 region has 14 residues. V lost 3 bases, J lost 4 bases, and 12 bases lay in between. Germline V lookup: CDR1 MDHEN, CDR2 SYDVKM. Full variable domain (outside the CDR3, taken from reference TRBV28 and TRBJ1-1): DVKVTQSSRYLVKRTGEKVFLECVQDMDHENMFWYRQDPGLGLRLIYFSYDVKMKEKGDIPEGYSVSREKKERFSLILESASTNQTSMYLCASSFDAGSTEAFFGQGTRLTVV.

The rearrangement uses TRBV4-3 and TRBJ1-1, with a weak D call TRBD1 (6 bases). The CDR3 totals 21 residues. Trimming left V 1 base short and J 8 bases short, with 35 bases between. Germline assignment: CDR1 LGHNA and CDR2 YSLEER. CDR3 sequence reads: CASSQVWGASVLMDAKDEAFF. CDR3 in DNA: TGCGCCAGCAGCCAAGTGTGGGGGGCTTCGGTTCTAATGGACGCGAAAGACGAAGCTTTCTTT.

This clone was observed a single time. The chain combines TRBV28 with TRBJ2-7, with 8 positions matching TRBD1. V shed 7 bases and J 4 bases; nucleotides not matched to a gene: 12. Germline-derived CDR1 and CDR2 are MDHEN and SYDVKM. The CDR3 runs 15 residues. DNA of the CDR3: TGTGCCAGCACCCGTTCCAGGGGGCGCGGGTACGAGCAGTACTTC. It translates to CASTRSRGRGYEQYF.